This T cell receptor beta chain was recorded in a study of blood T cell repertoires in COVID-19. The CDR3 runs to 18 residues. Germline V gives CDR1 SGHRS, CDR2 YFSETQ. With 3 bases removed from V and 0 bases from J, the gap between germline ends came to 20 bases. In the authors' workflow: Amplification of reference gene primers was used by the study to estimate nucleated cell counts. Here immunoSEQ multiplex PCR was the method, and the copy in TCRdb shows in-frame clones only, minus some. V, J and clone size are those of that table, while D and trimming were read from the DNA. This sample has tens of thousands of clones; 75% to 85% occur once, and the top ten carry under 25%.

This receptor was identified in a woman older than 75 with acute or convalescent COVID-19. The gene calls are TRBV5-1 and TRBJ2-3, with D possibly TRBD2 on 5 matching bases. The sequenced material came from peripheral blood. DNA of the CDR3: TGCGCCAGCAGCTCGCCTTTGCCACTAGATAAGAGCACAGATACGCAGTATTTT. It encodes CASSSPLPLDKSTDTQYF.